This record covers a single TCR beta chain. The CDR3 is made up of 13 amino acids. The V end was cut by 8 bases, the J end by 1 base, with 10 bases between. Germline V gene sequence: CDR1 SNHLY, CDR2 FYNNEI. This sample stems from a study of blood T cell repertoires in COVID-19. Study in general: Samples of COVID-19 (acute and convalescent) were obtained from the United States, Italy and Spain. T cells, B-cell-depleted T cells, or PBMCs supplied cDNA or gDNA.

Sequenced by immunoSEQ multiplex PCR; TCRdb stores in-frame clones only, minus some. In the table there are roughly 350,000 clones, approximately 90% of which are singletons. The specimen was peripheral blood. The receptor was derived from a woman under 30 who had recovered from COVID-19. V gene TRBV2 combines with J gene TRBJ2-3; D unresolved. Written as DNA, the CDR3 is TGTGCCAGCGACTCGACGGGCACAGATACGCAGTATTTT. This codes for CASDSTGTDTQYF.